The T cell receptor (beta chain) described here comes from a study of T cells in Graves' hyperthyroidism and ophthalmopathy. The length of the CDR3 is 17 residues. Germline lookup yields CDR1 DFQATT and CDR2 SNEGSKA (reference sequence). After removal of 0 bases from V and 3 bases from J, the junction contained 9 bases not matched to a gene. Study-level points and caveats: Peripheral blood also featured most of the thyroid clonotypes expanded above 0.001. By a 13 V-J model, ophthalmopathy was set apart from stable hyperthyroidism.

As concerns this clonotype: Its antigen is unidentified.

Amplified TCR beta CDR3 regions came from RNA transcripts. In the first-round RT-PCR of the TCR CDR3, the HTBI primer set was used. Each CDR3 protein gets one entry after TCRdb re-called the multiplex PCR reads with MiXCR. The sample lists about 210,000 distinct CDR3 sequences; approximately 16% were seen once. Over 18 months, lack of ophthalmopathy progression marked Graves' hyperthyroidism as stable. Isolation of PBMCs was performed on 8.5 to 10 ml fresh peripheral blood. The sequenced sample was blood. The sequence came from a man aged 40-55 years with Graves' hyperthyroidism. The chain combines TRBV20-1 with TRBJ2-2, with TRBD2 identical over 8 bases. Here the CDR3 DNA reads TGCAGTGCTAGAGATGTTCGGGGGGGGGTCTACACCGGGGAGCTGTTTTTT. It encodes CSARDVRGGVYTGELFF.